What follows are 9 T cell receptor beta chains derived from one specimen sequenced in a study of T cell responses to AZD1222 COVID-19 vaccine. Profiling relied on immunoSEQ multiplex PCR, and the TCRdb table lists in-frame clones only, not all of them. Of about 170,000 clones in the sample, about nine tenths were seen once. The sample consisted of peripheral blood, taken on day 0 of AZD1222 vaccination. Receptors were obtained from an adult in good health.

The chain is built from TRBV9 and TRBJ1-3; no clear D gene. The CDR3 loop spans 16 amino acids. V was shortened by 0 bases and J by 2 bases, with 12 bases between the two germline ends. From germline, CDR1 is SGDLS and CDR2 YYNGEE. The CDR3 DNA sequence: TGTGCCAGCAGCGTAGAGTTAATGGGAGCTGGAAACACCATATATTTT. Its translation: CASSVELMGAGNTIYF.

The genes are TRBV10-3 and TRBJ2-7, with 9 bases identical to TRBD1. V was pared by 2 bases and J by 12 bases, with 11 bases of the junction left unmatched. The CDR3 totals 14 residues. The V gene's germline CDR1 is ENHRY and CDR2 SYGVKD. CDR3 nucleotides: TGTGCCATCAGTGAGCCCAACAGGGGGCGGGGATGGTACTTC. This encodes CAISEPNRGRGWYF.

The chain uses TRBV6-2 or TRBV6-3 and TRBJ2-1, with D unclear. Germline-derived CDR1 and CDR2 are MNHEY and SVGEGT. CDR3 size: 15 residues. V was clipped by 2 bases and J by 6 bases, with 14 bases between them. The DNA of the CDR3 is TGTGCCAGCAGTTACGGGGAAAACCTTGGCAATGAGCAGTTCTTC. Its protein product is CASSYGENLGNEQFF.

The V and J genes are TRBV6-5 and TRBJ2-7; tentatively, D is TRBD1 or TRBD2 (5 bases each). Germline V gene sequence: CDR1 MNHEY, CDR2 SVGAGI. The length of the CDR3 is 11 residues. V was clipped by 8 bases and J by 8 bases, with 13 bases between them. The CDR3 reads CASRGEIKQYF. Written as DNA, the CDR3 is TGTGCCAGCCGAGGGGAAATCAAGCAGTACTTC.

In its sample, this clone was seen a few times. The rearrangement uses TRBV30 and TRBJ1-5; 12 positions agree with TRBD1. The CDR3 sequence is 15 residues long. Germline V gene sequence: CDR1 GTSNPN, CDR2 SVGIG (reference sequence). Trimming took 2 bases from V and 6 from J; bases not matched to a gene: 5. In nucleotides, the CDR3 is TGTGCCTGGAGTTTGGGACAGGGGGCTTTTCAGCCCCAGCATTTT. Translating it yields CAWSLGQGAFQPQHF. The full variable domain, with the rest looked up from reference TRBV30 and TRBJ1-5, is SQTIHQWPATLVQPVGSPLSLECTVEGTSNPNLYWYRQAAGRGLQLLFYSVGIGQISSEVPQNLSASRPQDRQFILSSKKLLLSDSGFYLCAWSLGQGAFQPQHFGDGTRLSIL.

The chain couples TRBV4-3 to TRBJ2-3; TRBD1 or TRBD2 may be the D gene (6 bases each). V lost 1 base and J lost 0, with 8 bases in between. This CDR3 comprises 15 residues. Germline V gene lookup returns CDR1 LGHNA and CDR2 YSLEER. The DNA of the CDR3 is TGCGCCAGCAGCCAAGGGGGGGCGAGCACAGATACGCAGTATTTT. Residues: CASSQGGASTDTQYF.

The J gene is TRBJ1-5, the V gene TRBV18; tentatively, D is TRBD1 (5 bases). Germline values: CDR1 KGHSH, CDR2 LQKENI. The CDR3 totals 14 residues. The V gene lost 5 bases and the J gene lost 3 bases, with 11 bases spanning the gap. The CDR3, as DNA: TGTGCCAGCTCATGGGGACGGACCAATCAGCCCCAGCATTTT. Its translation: CASSWGRTNQPQHF.

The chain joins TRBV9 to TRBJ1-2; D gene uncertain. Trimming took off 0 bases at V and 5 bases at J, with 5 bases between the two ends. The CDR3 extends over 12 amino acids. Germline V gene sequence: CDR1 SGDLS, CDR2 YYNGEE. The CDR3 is CASSVDSYGYTF. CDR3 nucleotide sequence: TGTGCCAGCAGCGTAGATTCTTATGGCTACACCTTC.

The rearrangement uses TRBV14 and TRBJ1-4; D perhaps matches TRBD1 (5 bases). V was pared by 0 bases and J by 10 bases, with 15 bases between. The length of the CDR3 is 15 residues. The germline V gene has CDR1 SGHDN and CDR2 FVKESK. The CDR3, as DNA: TGTGCCAGCAGCCAAGATCGAGGGGTTGTTGGAAAACTGTTTTTT. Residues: CASSQDRGVVGKLFF.